This TCR beta chain emerged from a study of Ad26.COV2.S vaccination and SARS-CoV-2 variants. This CDR3 region has 12 residues. Trimming took 3 bases from V and 7 from J, leaving 10 bases between them. Germline V CDR1 and CDR2: SGHNT, YENEEA. Generated by immunoSEQ multiplex PCR, the TCRdb table keeps only in-frame clones and is missing some. The profile covers about 380,000 clones, with about four fifths appearing a single time and roughly 7.4% taken by the ten largest. Treatment noted: around 19 received Ad26.COV2.S at low or high dose, single or two shots; several received placebo; per-sample allocation not given. Vaccine and placebo recipients were sampled on day 63 after the first injection. The sample holds one count of this clone.

This specimen consisted of peripheral blood, obtained in a trial of Ad26.COV2.S vaccine versus placebo. This chain links TRBV11-3 with TRBJ2-7; D possibly uses TRBD1 or TRBD2 (6 bases each). The clonotype was recovered from a person between 18 and 65 years old who received the Ad26.COV2.S COVID-19 vaccine or a placebo. The CDR3 coding sequence is TGTGCCAGCAGCTTCAGGGGAGGAGAGCAGTACTTC. Protein sequence: CASSFRGGEQYF. Filled out from reference TRBV11-3 and TRBJ2-7, the complete variable domain reads EAGVVQSPRYKIIEKKQPVAFWCNPISGHNTLYWYLQNLGQGPELLIRYENEEAVDDSQLPKDRFSAERLKGVDSTLKIQPAELGDSAVYLCASSFRGGEQYFGPGTRLTVT.